The present T cell receptor beta chain was sequenced within a study of blood T cell repertoires in COVID-19. At the level of the study: Samples taken during acute and convalescent COVID-19 were collected in the United States, Italy and Spain. Sources were T cells, B-cell-depleted T cells, or PBMCs; the material itself was cDNA or gDNA.

Germline CDR1 reads SGHTA; CDR2 reads FQGNSA. The CDR3 has 19 amino acids. J gave up 3 bases and V 5 bases, and 13 bases lay outside the gene matches. The authors' processing: The assay estimated nucleated cells by amplifying reference gene primers. TCRdb's copy holds only in-frame clones and misses some; the assay was immunoSEQ multiplex PCR. V and J calls plus clone size are reproduced from that table; the DNA served to infer D and trimming. Of 85,000 to 90,000 clones listed, roughly 89% are singletons. The chain joins TRBV7-2 to TRBJ2-1, with 13 nucleotides matching TRBD2. The material sequenced was peripheral blood. The TCR sequence derives from a woman aged 80 or older with active COVID-19. Here the CDR3 reads CASSRVGTSGRAVYNEQFF. CDR3 DNA: TGTGCCAGCAGCCGCGTTGGAACTAGCGGGAGGGCCGTCTACAATGAGCAGTTCTTC.